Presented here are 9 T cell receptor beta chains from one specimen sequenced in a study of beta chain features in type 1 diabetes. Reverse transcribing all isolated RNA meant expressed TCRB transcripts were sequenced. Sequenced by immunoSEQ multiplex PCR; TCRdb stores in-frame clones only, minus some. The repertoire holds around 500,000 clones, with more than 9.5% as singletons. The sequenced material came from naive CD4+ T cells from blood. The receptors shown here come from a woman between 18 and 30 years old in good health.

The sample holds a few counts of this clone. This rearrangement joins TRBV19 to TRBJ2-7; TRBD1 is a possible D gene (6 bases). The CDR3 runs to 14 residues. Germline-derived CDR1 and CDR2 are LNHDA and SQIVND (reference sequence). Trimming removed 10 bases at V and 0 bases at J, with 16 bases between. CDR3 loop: CATRPGHSSYEQYF. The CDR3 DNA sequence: TGTGCCACCAGACCGGGACATAGCTCCTACGAGCAGTACTTC.

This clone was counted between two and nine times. CDR3 sequence (DNA): TGTGCCAGCAGTTTAACATCCGGGCAGCAGTACTTC. This encodes CASSLTSGQQYF. The V and J genes are TRBV27 and TRBJ2-7; no clear D. Germline lookup yields CDR1 MNHEY and CDR2 SMNVEV (reference sequence). V dropped 2 bases and J dropped 8 bases, with 10 bases sitting between them. The CDR3 sequence is 12 residues long.

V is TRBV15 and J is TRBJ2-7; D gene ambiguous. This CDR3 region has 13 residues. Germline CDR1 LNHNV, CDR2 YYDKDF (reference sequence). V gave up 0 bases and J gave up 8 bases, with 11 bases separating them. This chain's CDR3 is CATSRDRSLKQYV. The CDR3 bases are TGTGCCACCAGCAGAGATCGGTCGCTTAAGCAGTACGTC.

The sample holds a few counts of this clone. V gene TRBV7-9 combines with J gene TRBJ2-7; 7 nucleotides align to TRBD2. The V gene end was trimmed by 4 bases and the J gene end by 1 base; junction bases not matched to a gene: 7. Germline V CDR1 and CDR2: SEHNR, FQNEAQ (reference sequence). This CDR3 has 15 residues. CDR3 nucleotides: TGTGCCAGCAGCTCGCTCGGGGGAGGGTCCTACGAGCAGTACTTC. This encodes CASSSLGGGSYEQYF.

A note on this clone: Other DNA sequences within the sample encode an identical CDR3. The CDR3 spells CSVGQGNQPQHF. For the CDR3, the DNA is TGCAGCGTAGGACAGGGGAATCAGCCCCAGCATTTT. The chain employs TRBV29-1 and TRBJ1-5; TRBD1 aligns across 9 bases. Germline lookup yields CDR1 SQVTM and CDR2 ANQGSEA. J was trimmed by 4 bases and V by 6 bases; bases with no gene match: 1. The CDR3 has 12 amino acids.

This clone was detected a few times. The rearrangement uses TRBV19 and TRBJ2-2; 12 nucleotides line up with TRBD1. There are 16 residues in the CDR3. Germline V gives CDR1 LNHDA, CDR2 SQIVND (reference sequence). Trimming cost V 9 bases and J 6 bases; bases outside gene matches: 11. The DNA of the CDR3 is TGTGCCAGCCGGGACAGGGGGCTTCTAGTCGCCGGGGAGCTGTTTTTT. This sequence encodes CASRDRGLLVAGELFF.

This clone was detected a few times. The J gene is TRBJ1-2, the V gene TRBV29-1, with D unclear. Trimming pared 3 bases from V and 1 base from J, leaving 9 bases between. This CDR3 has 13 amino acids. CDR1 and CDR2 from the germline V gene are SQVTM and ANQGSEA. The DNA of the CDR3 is TGCAGCGTTGAGGGCCAGATTAACTATGGCTACACCTTC. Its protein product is CSVEGQINYGYTF.

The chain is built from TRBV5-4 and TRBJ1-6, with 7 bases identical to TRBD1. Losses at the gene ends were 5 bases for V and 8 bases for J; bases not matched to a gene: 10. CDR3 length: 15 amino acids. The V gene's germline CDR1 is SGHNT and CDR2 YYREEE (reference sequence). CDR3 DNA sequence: TGTGCCAGCAGGCGAGCGACAGGGAGGGATTCACCCCTCCACTTT. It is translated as CASRRATGRDSPLHF. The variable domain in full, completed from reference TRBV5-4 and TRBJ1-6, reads ETGVTQSPTHLIKTRGQQVTLRCSSQSGHNTVSWYQQALGQGPQFIFQYYREEENGRGNFPPRFSGLQFPNYSSELNVNALELDDSALYLCASRRATGRDSPLHFGNGTRLTVT.

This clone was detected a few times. The DNA of the CDR3 is TGTGCCAGCAGCTCCGGATCCGGGACTCCCTATGGCTACACCTTC. Residues: CASSSGSGTPYGYTF. The chain recombines TRBV28 with TRBJ1-2; D might be TRBD1 (5 bases). With 6 bases removed from V and 4 bases from J, the gap between germline ends came to 18 bases. The CDR3 consists of 15 residues. In germline, CDR1 is MDHEN, CDR2 SYDVKM.